This record concerns one T cell receptor (beta chain) sequence. Its antigen is currently unknown. These data are taken from a study of vaccination effects on CD4 cells after COVID-19. Turning to the study itself: The cohort was immunized with two doses of either the BNT162b2 or mRNA-1273 vaccine.

ViraFEST expansion of antigen-specific CD4+ T cells with viral peptide pools preceded sequencing. The culture ran for roughly 10 days before CD4+ T cells were isolated. Previously uninfected by SARS-CoV-2, the vaccine recipients also showed negative nucleocapsid antibodies. Researchers reported culturing approximately 2.2 million PBMC in each well, adding around 10 IU/ml IL-2 and approximately 10 ug/ml peptides. The authors replaced half the medium with IL-2 medium on days 3 and 7. In germline, CDR1 is SNHLY, CDR2 FYNNEI. The CDR3 consists of 15 residues. The J segment lost 9 bases and the V segment lost 3 bases, leaving 9 bases of the junction unmatched. General study findings and limits: Early post-infection timepoints were absent, and convalescent patients were few.

Sequencing was performed with immunoSEQ multiplex PCR; in TCRdb, only in-frame clones are kept and a portion is missing. The top ten clones hold roughly 4% of a sample with about 71,000 clones, approximately 70% of them seen once. The material was CD4+ T cells from PBMCs cultured with HCoV-OC43 spike peptides, obtained before COVID-19 vaccination. Regarding subset: HCoV-OC43 spike overlapping peptide pool stimulation. The sequence derives from a human donor who received a COVID-19 vaccine. This chain connects TRBV2 to TRBJ2-4, with TRBD1 identical over 9 bases. CDR3 amino acids: CASSERAGTGIIQYF. The CDR3, as DNA: TGTGCCAGCAGTGAGAGGGCTGGGACAGGGATCATTCAGTACTTC.